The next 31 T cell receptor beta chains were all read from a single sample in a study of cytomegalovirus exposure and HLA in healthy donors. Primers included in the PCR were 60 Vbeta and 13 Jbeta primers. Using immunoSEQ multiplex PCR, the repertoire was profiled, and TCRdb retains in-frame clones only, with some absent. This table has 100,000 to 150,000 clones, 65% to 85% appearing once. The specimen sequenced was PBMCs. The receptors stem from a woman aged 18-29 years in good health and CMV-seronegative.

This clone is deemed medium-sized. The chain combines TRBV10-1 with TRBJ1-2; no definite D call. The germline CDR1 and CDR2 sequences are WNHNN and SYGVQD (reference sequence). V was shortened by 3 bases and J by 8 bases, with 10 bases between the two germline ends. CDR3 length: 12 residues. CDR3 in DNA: TGCGCCAGCAGTGACCGGGTTGGGGGCTACACCTTC. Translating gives CASSDRVGGYTF.

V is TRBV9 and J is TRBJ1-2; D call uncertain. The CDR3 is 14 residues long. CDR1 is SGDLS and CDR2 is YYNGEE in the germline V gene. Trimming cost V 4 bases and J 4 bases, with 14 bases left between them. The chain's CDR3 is CASSLDISFYGYTF. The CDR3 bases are TGTGCCAGCAGCCTCGACATATCTTTCTATGGCTACACCTTC.

CDR3: CASRRETENTEAFF. The CDR3 DNA is TGTGCCAGCAGGCGGGAGACAGAGAACACTGAAGCTTTCTTT. The rearrangement links TRBV6-6 to TRBJ1-1, with a possible D match to TRBD1 (5 bases). The CDR3 contains 14 residues. Germline V gene sequence: CDR1 MNHNY, CDR2 SVGAGI (reference sequence). The V end was cut by 6 bases, the J end by 1 base, with 12 bases between.

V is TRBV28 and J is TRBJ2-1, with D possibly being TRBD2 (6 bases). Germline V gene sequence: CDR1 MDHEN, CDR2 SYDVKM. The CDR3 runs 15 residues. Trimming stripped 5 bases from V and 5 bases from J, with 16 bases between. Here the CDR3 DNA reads TGTGCCAGCAGTCTGACTAGTGCGGCCCACAATGAGCAGTTCTTC. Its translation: CASSLTSAAHNEQFF.

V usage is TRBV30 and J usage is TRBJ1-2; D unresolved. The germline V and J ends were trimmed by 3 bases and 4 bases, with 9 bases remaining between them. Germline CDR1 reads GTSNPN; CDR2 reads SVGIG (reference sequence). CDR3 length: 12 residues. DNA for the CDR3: TGTGCCTGGAGCCAGACTGGCTATGGCTACACCTTC. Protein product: CAWSQTGYGYTF.

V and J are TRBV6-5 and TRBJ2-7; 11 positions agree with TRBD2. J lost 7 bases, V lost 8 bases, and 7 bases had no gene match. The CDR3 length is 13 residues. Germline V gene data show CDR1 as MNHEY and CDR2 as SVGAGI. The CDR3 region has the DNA TGTGCCAGCGGGGCCGGGACTAGCGGAGAGCAGTACTTC. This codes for CASGAGTSGEQYF.

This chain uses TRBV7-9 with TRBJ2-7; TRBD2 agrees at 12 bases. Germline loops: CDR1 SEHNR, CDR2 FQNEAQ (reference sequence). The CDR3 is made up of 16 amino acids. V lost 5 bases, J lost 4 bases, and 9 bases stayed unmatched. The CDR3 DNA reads TGTGCCAGCAGCCTCGGACTAGCGGGACAACCATACGAGCAGTACTTC. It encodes CASSLGLAGQPYEQYF.

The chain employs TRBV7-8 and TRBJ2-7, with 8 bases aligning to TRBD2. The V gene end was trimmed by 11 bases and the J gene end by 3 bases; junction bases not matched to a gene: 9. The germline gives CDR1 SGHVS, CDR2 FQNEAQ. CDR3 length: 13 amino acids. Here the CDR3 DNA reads TGTGCCGGGGGTGCCAGCGGGAGCTACGAGCAGTACTTC. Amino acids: CAGGASGSYEQYF.

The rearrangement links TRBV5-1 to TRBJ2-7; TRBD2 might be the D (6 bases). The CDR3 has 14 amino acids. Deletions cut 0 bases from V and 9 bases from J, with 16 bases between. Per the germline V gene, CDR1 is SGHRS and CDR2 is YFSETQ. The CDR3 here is CASSLVSSGNAQYF. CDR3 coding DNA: TGCGCCAGCAGCTTGGTGAGTAGCGGAAACGCGCAGTACTTC.

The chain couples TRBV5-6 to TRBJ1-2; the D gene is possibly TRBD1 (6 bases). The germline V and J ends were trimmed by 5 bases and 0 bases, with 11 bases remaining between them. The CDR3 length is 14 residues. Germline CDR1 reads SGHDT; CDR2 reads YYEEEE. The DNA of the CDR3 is TGTGCCAGCAGTATTTACAGGGCTAACTATGGCTACACCTTC. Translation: CASSIYRANYGYTF.

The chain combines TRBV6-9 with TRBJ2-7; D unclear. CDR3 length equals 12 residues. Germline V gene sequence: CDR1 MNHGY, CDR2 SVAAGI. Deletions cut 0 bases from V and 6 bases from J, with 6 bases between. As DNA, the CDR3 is TGTGCCAGCAGTTATTCGCCCGGCGAGCAGTACTTC. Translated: CASSYSPGEQYF.

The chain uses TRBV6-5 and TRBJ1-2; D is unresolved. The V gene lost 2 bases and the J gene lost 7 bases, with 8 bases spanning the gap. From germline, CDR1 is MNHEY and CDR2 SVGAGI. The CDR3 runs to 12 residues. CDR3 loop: CASSYIGSGYTF. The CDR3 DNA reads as TGTGCCAGCAGTTACATCGGGAGTGGCTACACCTTC.

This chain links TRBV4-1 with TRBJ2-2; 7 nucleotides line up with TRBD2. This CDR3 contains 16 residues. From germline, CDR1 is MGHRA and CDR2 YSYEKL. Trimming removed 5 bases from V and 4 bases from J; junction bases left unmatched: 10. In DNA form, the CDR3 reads TGCGCCAGCAGCGAGTCGGCGGGAGTGGTCACCGGGGAGCTGTTTTTT. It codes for CASSESAGVVTGELFF.

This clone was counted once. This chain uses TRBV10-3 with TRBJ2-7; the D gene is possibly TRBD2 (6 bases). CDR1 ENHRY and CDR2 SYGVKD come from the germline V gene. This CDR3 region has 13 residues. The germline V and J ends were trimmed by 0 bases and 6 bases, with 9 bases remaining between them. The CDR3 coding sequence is TGTGCCATCAGTGAGTCTTACGGGGGCGAGCAGTACTTC. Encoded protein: CAISESYGGEQYF.

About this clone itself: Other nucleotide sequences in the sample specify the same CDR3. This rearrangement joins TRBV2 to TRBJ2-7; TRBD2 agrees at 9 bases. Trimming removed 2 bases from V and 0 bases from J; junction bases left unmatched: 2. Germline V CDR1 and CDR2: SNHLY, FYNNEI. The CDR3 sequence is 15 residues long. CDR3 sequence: CASSELAGPSYEQYF. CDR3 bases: TGTGCCAGCAGTGAACTAGCGGGACCCTCCTACGAGCAGTACTTC.

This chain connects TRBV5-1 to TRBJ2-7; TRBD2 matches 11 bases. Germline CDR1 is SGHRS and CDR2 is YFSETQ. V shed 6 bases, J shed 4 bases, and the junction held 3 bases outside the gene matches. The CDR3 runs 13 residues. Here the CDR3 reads CASTASGRYEQYF. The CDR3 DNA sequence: TGCGCCAGCACAGCTAGCGGGAGGTACGAGCAGTACTTC.

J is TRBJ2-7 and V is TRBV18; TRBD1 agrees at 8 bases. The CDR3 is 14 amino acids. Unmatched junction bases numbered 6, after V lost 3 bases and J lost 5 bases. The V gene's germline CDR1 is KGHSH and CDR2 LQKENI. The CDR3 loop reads CASSPSETGDEQYF. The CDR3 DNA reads TGTGCCAGCTCACCCTCGGAGACAGGGGACGAGCAGTACTTC. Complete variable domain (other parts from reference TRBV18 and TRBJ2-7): NAGVMQNPRHLVRRRGQEARLRCSPMKGHSHVYWYRQLPEEGLKFMVYLQKENIIDESGMPKERFSAEFPKEGPSILRIQQVVRGDSAAYFCASSPSETGDEQYFGPGTRLTVT.

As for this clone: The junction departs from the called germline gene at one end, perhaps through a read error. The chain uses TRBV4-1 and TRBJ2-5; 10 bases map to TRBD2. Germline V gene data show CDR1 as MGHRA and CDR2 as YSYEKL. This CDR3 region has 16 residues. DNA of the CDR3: TGCGCCAGCAGCCCCCTAGCGGGAGAGCACAGAGAGGCCCAGTACTTC. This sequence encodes CASSPLAGEHREAQYF.

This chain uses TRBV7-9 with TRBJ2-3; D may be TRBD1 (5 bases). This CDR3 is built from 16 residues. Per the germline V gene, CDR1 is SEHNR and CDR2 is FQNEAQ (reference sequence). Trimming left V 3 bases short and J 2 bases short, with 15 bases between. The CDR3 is CASSFPIQADTDTQYF. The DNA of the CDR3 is TGTGCCAGCAGCTTCCCGATACAGGCCGACACAGATACGCAGTATTTT.

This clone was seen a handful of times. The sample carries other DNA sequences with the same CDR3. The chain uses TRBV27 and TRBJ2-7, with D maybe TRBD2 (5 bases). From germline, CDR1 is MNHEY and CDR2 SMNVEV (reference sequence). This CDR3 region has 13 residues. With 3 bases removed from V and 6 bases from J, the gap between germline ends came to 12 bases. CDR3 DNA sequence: TGTGCCAGCAGTTTCCCCGGCGGGTTCGAGCAGTACTTC. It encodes CASSFPGGFEQYF.

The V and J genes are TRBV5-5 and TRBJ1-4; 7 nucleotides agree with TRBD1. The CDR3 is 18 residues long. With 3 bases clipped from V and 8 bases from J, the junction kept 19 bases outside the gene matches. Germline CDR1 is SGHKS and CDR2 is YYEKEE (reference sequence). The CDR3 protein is CASSSGGTVLRGIEKLFF. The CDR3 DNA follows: TGTGCCAGCAGCTCAGGAGGGACAGTCCTCCGCGGGATCGAAAAACTGTTTTTT.

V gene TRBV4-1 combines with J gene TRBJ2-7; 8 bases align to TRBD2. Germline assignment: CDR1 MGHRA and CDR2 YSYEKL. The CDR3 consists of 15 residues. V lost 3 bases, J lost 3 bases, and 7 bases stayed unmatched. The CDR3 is CASSQVGTRNYEQYF. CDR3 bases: TGCGCCAGCAGCCAGGTCGGGACTAGGAACTACGAGCAGTACTTC.

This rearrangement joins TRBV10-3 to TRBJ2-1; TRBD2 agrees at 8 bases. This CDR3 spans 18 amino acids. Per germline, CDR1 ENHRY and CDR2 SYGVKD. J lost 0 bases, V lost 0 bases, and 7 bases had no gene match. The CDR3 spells CAISESGTGGSSYNEQFF. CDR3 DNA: TGTGCCATCAGTGAGTCCGGAACGGGAGGGAGCTCCTACAATGAGCAGTTCTTC.

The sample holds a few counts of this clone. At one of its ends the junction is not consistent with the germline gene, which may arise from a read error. In DNA form, the CDR3 reads TGTGCCACCAGCGGAGACTCCCTGGAGACCCAGTACTTC. Encoded protein: CATSGDSLETQYF. V gene TRBV15 combines with J gene TRBJ2-5, with unresolved D. The CDR3 is 13 residues long. CDR1 and CDR2 (germline): LNHNV, YYDKDF (reference sequence).

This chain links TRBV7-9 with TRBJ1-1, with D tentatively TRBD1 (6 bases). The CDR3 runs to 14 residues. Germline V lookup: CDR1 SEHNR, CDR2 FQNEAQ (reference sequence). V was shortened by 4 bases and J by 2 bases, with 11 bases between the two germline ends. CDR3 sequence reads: CASSSQGPNTEAFF. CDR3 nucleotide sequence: TGTGCCAGCAGCTCACAGGGTCCCAACACTGAAGCTTTCTTT.

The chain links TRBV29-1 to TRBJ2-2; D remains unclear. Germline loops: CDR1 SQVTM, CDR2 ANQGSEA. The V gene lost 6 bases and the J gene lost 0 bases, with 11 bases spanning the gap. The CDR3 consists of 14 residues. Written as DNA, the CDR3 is TGCAGCGTCCAAGACTGGGCGAACACCGGGGAGCTGTTTTTT. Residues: CSVQDWANTGELFF.

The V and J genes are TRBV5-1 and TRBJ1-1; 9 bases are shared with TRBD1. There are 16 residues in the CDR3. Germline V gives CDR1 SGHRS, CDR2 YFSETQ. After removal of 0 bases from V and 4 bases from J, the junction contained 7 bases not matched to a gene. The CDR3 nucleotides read TGCGCCAGCAGCTTGGGCGTGGACAGGGGAGGCACTGAAGCTTTCTTT. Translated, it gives CASSLGVDRGGTEAFF.

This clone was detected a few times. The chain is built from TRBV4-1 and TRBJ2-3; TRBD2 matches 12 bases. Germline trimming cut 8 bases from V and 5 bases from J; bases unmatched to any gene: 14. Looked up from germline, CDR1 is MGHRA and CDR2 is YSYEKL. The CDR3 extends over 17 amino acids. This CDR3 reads CASYSGLAGRRGDTQYF. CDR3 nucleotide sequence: TGCGCCAGCTACTCGGGACTAGCGGGCCGGCGGGGAGATACGCAGTATTTT.

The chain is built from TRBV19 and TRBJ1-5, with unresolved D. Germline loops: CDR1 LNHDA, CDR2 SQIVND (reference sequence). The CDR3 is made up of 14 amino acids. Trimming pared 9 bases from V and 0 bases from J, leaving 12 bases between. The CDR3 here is CASRFDYSNQPQHF. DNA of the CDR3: TGTGCCAGCAGATTTGATTATAGCAATCAGCCCCAGCATTTT.

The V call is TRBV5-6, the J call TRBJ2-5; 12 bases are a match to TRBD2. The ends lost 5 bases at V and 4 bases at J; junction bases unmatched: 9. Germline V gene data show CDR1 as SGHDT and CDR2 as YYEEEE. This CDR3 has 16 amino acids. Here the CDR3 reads CASSPGLAGRRETQYF. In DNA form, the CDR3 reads TGTGCCAGCAGTCCGGGACTAGCGGGTAGGAGAGAGACCCAGTACTTC.

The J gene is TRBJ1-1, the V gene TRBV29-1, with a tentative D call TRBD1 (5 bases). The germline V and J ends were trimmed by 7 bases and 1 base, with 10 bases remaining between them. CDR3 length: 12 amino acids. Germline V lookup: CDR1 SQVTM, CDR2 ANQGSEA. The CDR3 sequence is CSGGPRNTEAFF. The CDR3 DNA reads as TGCAGCGGGGGCCCCCGGAACACTGAAGCTTTCTTT.